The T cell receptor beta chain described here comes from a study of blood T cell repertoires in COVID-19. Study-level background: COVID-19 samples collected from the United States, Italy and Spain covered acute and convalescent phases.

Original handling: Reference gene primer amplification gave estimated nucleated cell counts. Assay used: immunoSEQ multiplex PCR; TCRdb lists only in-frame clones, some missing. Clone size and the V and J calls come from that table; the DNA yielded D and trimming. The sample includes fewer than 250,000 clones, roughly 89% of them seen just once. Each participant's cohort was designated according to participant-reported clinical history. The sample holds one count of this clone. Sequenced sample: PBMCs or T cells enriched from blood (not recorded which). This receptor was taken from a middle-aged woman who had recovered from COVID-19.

In DNA form, the CDR3 reads TGTGCCAGCAGCCAGGGACTTAACTACGAGCAGTACTTC. Translating it yields CASSQGLNYEQYF. V is TRBV3-1 (or the pseudogene TRBV3-2) and J is TRBJ2-7, with a tentative D call TRBD2 (6 bases). V lost 3 bases, J lost 3 bases, and 9 bases lay in between. CDR1 LGHDT and CDR2 YNNKEL come from the germline V gene (reference sequence). The CDR3 consists of 13 residues.